This T cell receptor beta chain was recorded in a study of patients and donors after allogeneic stem cell transplantation. The CDR3 sequence is 14 residues long. Losses at the gene ends were 6 bases for V and 0 bases for J; bases not matched to a gene: 2. There are many counts of this clonotype. TCRdb redid the calling of the RT-PCR reads with MiXCR, one entry per CDR3 protein. The repertoire holds over 350,000 distinct CDR3 sequences, with 16% as singletons. The receptor was isolated from a human donor who was either an allogeneic HSCT recipient or a stem cell or donor lymphocyte infusion donor (not recorded which). It is not recorded whose cells these are; they may come from a transplant donor. The sequenced sample was blood, either unsorted or a sorted T cell fraction (not recorded which). The chain couples TRBV12-3 or TRBV12-4 to TRBJ2-3, with TRBD2 identical over 8 bases. The CDR3 DNA is TGTGCCAGCAGCACTAGCGGAAGCACAGATACGCAGTATTTT. Translated, it gives CASSTSGSTDTQYF.